This TCR beta chain was retrieved from a study of shared clonotypes between healthy human individuals (dated by TCRdb to the early 2020s). Background on the whole study: The cohort comprised two women and three men aged 18 to 49 years. The study deeply sequenced blood TCR repertoires of five healthy adults to estimate repertoire size and the extent of clonotype sharing between individuals. To increase sequencing depth and limit assay-specific biases, different laboratories used diverse techniques to prepare libraries and sequence TCR repertoires. Leukapheresis yielded between about 0.85 and 10 billion PBMCs per donor.

Donors were healthy HIV-negative adults with no recently reported acute infections or vaccinations. Every donor was a Caucasian adult living in Nashville, Tennessee, USA. In the unsorted samples, approximately 85 million PBMCs were counted, and genomic DNA was extracted using the QIAamp DNA Blood Mini kit. Blood was obtained by leukapheresis, after which PBMCs were separated by Ficoll-Histopaque density gradient centrifugation and cryopreserved in liquid nitrogen vapor phase. What the study reported, not specific to this receptor: The genetic and exposure-history diversity represented was limited by the small number of donors. Sampling was restricted to blood, and TCR repertoires in tissues likely differ from the TCR repertoires found in blood. Pairwise subsampling led to the expectation that sequencing depth would affect the degree of clonotype sharing among donors.

TCR CDR3 regions were amplified from genomic DNA by multiplex PCR using the deep immunoSEQ assay. Extracted genomic DNA from each cell subset was spread evenly across all wells of several immunoSEQ 96-well plates, with each plate serving as a replicate. For unsorted PBMC, around 310 ng of genomic DNA, equivalent to around 30,000 T cell genomes, went into each replicate PCR. Genomic DNA from unsorted PBMC was sequenced over ten immunoSEQ deep assay plates. Purified libraries were measured with a Qubit 3.0 fluorometer, size-checked on a Bioanalyzer 2100, and measured again with the KAPA Library Quantification kit. Each immunoSEQ 96-well plate was sequenced on its own single-read 150-cycle Illumina NextSeq 550 flow cell. Regarding the original processing steps: Because the immunoSEQ output included only junctional sequences and no quality scores, the filtering could not be the same as the filtering used for full-length reads. To assign V/J genes and CDR3, sequences were annotated using PyIR, a Python wrapper for IgBLAST v1.9, with IMGT germline references. Reads with weak V/J assignments (E-value above 1e-6), missing CDR3, stop codons, out-of-frame junctions, or ambiguous translated residues were removed. A V3J clonotype was defined by an identical inferred V gene, J gene, and CDR3 amino acid sequence. Percentage overlap between repertoires was computed as shared unique clonotypes divided by the size of the smaller repertoire. Repertoire richness was assessed with RTK rarefaction, the Chao1 estimator, and Recon v2.1 estimates of unobserved clonotypes. TCRdb mirrors the immuneACCESS table, restricted to in-frame sequences. Some clones are absent from its copies; in checked studies, under half trace to an unresolved V gene, and the reason for the others is unknown. The D gene and trimming were derived from the DNA, and the V and J assignments and clone size from that table. Present in this sample are some 530,000 clones, approximately 84% of which were seen just once. The biggest ten clones account for over 9.5% of the sample.

About this clone: What antigen it recognizes has not been identified. Per-base qualities were not stored, and no clone one base away is much larger.

V has 4 bases trimmed and J has 3 bases trimmed; junction bases matching no gene number 3. The CDR3 has 14 amino acids, counting the end cysteine and phenylalanine. Only CDR3 DNA is held: 42 bases, read in frame from base 1. According to the germline V gene, CDR1 reads KGHSH and CDR2 reads LQKENI. Recombination linked TRBV18 to TRBJ2-7, with 10 bases matching TRBD1. The receptor was isolated from a woman aged 40 to 50 in good health. Some clones in this sample may be carry-over from other donors' samples. What was sequenced was PBMCs. The nucleotide sequence reads as follows: TGTGCCAGCTCACAGGGACAGGGGAACTACGAGCAGTACTTC. Translated, it reads CASSQGQGNYEQYF.